In its sample, the clone carrying this TCR beta chain was seen many times. Its antigen is not identified. This entry is derived from a study of neurological immune-mediated disorders. Points from the study as a whole: The most TCR clonal expansion was seen in HTLV-1-associated myelopathy, and the least was seen in multiple sclerosis, which fell below healthy controls. Private repertoires in all groups were suggested by the absence of shared CDR3 amino acid sequences among expanded clones across subjects.

V was cut by 4 bases and J by 3 bases, with 19 bases left in between. The germline gives CDR1 SGHDN, CDR2 FVKESK. The CDR3 has 16 residues. Each TCR transcript was tagged with a 10-nucleotide random UMI during 5'RACE. TCRdb used MiXCR to reprocess the 5' RACE reads, holding one entry per CDR3 protein. This table has around 50,000 distinct CDR3 sequences, about 25% appearing once. Sequences were obtained from PBMCs. The origin of this receptor is a woman between 65 and 79 years old in good health. J is TRBJ2-7 and V is TRBV14; the D gene is possibly TRBD1 (5 bases). This CDR3 is CASSPPAWVGDYEQYF. The CDR3 region has the DNA TGTGCCAGCAGCCCACCCGCGTGGGTAGGGGACTACGAGCAGTACTTC.